The rows below give T cell receptor beta chains drawn from one sample of a study of CD8+CD57+ T cells in acquired aplastic anemia. TCRdb recomputed calls from the reads with MiXCR, one row per CDR3 protein. The data show approximately 220,000 distinct CDR3 sequences, about 44% seen once. Sequencing was carried out using sorted CD4+, CD8+, or CD8+CD57+ T cells (not recorded which) from PBMCs. The receptors derive from a human donor with aplastic anemia. Both conserved end residues are part of each CDR3. D genes are given only for firm matches. Clone size, where shown, is once, few, many, or a class for clones that have expanded.

d_call,clone_size,j_call,v_call,cdr3_aa,cdr3_nt
-,-,TRBJ2-1,TRBV30,CAWSYTSGFSYNEQFF,TGTGCCTGGAGTTACACCAGCGGGTTCTCCTACAATGAGCAGTTCTTC
-,many,TRBJ2-1,TRBV20-1,CSARVSGGSYNEQFF,TGCAGTGCTAGAGTTTCCGGGGGCAGCTACAATGAGCAGTTCTTC
-,-,TRBJ1-3,TRBV10-3,CAISELGTANTIYF,TGTGCCATCAGTGAGTTAGGGACGGCAAACACCATATATTTT
TRBD2,-,TRBJ2-3,TRBV20-1,CSASFMTSGVTDTQYF,TGCAGTGCTAGTTTCATGACTAGCGGGGTCACAGATACGCAGTATTTT
-,once,TRBJ1-1,TRBV7-9,CASSRLTNTEAFF,TGTGCCAGCAGCAGACTGACGAACACTGAAGCTTTCTTT
-,-,TRBJ2-1,TRBV6-1,CASRTCLKVKNEQFF,TGTGCCAGCAGAACATGCCTAAAGGTCAAAAATGAGCAGTTCTTC
TRBD2,few,TRBJ2-7,TRBV9,CASSVVAGGYNEQYF,TGTGCCAGCAGCGTAGTAGCGGGGGGGTACAATGAGCAGTACTTC
-,-,TRBJ2-7,TRBV6-5,CASSYDETPEQCF,TGTGCCAGCAGTTACGACGAGACTCCCGAGCAGTGCTTC
-,-,TRBJ1-3,TRBV6-6,CASSSPGSGGAKGNTIYF,TGTGCCAGCAGTTCACCGGGTAGCGGAGGGGCAAAAGGAAACACCATATATTTT
-,-,TRBJ1-6,TRBV5-1,CASSLGDQSPLHF,TGCGCCAGCAGCTTGGGGGATCAATCACCCCTCCACTTT
-,-,TRBJ1-1,TRBV5-1,CASSGGRVGNTEAFF,TGCGCCAGCAGCGGGGGACGGGTGGGGAACACTGAAGCTTTCTTT
TRBD1,many,TRBJ2-7,TRBV20-1,CSAWDRRSYEQYF,TGCAGTGCTTGGGACAGGAGATCCTACGAGCAGTACTTC
-,few,TRBJ2-3,TRBV7-6,CASSLRDGGTDTQYF,TGTGCCAGCAGCTTACGTGACGGCGGGACAGATACGCAGTATTTT
-,many,TRBJ1-2,TRBV30,CAWSVLKGQDGYTF,TGTGCCTGGAGTGTACTGAAAGGTCAGGATGGCTACACCTTC
-,-,TRBJ1-3,TRBV6-1,CASSEADEQTDGYTIYF,TGTGCCAGCAGTGAAGCCGACGAACAGACAGATGGCTACACCATATATTTT